The rows below give T cell receptor beta chains drawn from one sample of a study of human T cells and chemical hapten exposure. TCRdb used MiXCR to reprocess the 5' RACE reads, holding one entry per CDR3 protein. The sample records about 80,000 distinct CDR3 sequences, approximately 15% being singletons. The receptors come from a female donor in good health. Both conserved end residues are part of each CDR3. Each record gives: J gene, V gene, CDR3 protein.

J gene: TRBJ2-1; V gene: TRBV10-1; CDR3 protein: CASLGNEQFF
J gene: TRBJ1-5; V gene: TRBV2; CDR3 protein: CASSPRTERNQPQHF
J gene: TRBJ2-3; V gene: TRBV11-2; CDR3 protein: CASSLGGSTDTQYF
J gene: TRBJ1-6; V gene: TRBV20-1; CDR3 protein: CSARDPRTGGLNSPLHF
J gene: TRBJ2-5; V gene: TRBV14; CDR3 protein: CASSLDRPGTQYF
J gene: TRBJ1-6; V gene: TRBV28; CDR3 protein: CASSFLSITGGEGSPLHF
J gene: TRBJ2-3; V gene: TRBV2; CDR3 protein: CASRGDSRTDTQYF
J gene: TRBJ2-7; V gene: TRBV27; CDR3 protein: CASHSYTGTGPYEQYF
J gene: TRBJ2-3; V gene: TRBV12-3/TRBV12-4; CDR3 protein: CASSLLWTDTQYF
J gene: TRBJ2-2; V gene: TRBV28; CDR3 protein: CASSTLVNTGELFF
J gene: TRBJ1-6; V gene: TRBV18; CDR3 protein: CASSPRQDHNSPLHF
J gene: TRBJ1-1; V gene: TRBV9; CDR3 protein: CASSGTGGTEAFF
J gene: TRBJ2-1; V gene: TRBV24-1; CDR3 protein: CATSDLTSRVGEQFF
J gene: TRBJ2-5; V gene: TRBV7-2; CDR3 protein: CASSINRGKETQYF